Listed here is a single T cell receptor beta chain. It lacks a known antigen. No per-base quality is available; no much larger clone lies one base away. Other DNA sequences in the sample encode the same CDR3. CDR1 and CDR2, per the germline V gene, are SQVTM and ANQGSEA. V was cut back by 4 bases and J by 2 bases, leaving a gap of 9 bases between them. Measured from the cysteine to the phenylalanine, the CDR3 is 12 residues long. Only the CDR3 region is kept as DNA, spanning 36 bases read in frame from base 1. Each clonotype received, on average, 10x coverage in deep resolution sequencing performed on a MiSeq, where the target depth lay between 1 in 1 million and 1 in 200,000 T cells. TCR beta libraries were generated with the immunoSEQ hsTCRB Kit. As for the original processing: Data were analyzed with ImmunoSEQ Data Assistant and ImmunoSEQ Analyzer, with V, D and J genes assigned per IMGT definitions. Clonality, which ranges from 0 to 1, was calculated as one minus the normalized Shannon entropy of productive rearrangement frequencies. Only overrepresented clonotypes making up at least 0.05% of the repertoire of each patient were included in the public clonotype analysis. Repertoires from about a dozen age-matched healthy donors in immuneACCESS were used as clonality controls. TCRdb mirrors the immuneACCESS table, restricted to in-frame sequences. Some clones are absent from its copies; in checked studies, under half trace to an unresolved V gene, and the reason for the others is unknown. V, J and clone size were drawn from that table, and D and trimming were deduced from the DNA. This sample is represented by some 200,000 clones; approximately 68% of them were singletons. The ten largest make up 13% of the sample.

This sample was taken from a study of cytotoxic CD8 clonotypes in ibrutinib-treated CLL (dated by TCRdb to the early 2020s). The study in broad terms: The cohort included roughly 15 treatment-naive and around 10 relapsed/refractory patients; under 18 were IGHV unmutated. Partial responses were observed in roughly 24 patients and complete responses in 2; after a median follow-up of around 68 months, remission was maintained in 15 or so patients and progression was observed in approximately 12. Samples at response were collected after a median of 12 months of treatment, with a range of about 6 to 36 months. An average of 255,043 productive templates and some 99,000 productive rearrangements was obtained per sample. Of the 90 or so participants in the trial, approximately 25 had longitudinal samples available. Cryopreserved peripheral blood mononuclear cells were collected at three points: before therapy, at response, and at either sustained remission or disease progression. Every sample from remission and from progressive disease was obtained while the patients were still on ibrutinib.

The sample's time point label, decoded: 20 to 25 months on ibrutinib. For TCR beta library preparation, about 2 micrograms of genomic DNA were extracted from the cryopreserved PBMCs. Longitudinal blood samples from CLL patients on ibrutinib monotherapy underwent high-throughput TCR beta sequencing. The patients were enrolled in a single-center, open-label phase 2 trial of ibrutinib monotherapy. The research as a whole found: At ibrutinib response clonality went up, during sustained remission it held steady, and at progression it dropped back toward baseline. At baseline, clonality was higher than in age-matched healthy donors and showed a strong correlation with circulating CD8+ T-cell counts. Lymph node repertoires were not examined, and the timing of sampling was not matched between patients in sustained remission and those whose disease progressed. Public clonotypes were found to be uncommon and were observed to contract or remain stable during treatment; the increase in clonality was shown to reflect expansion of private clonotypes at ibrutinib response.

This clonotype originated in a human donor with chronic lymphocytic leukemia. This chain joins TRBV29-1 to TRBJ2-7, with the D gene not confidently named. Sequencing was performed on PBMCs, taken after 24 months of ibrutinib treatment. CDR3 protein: CSVVGNTYEQYF. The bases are TGCAGCGTTGTTGGCAATACCTACGAGCAGTACTTC.